The 20 T cell receptor beta chains in this list originate from one sample, sequenced in a study of cytomegalovirus exposure and HLA in healthy donors. Some clones are missing from TCRdb's copy, which holds only in-frame ones; the method was immunoSEQ multiplex PCR. The sample includes about 130,000 clones, roughly nine tenths of them seen just once. The specimen sequenced was PBMCs. The receptors stem from a woman aged 18-29 years in good health and CMV-seronegative.

The chain employs TRBV7-2 and TRBJ2-7; 9 bases map to TRBD1. The CDR3 is 14 amino acids. Germline lookup yields CDR1 SGHTA and CDR2 FQGNSA. The J segment lost 6 bases and the V segment lost 5 bases, leaving 8 bases of the junction unmatched. The CDR3 nucleotides read TGTGCCAGCAGCCACCGGGACAGGGCGGGCGAGCAGTACTTC. It translates to CASSHRDRAGEQYF.

The V and J genes are TRBV5-1 and TRBJ2-3; possible D gene TRBD2, 6 bases. Germline CDR1 is SGHRS and CDR2 is YFSETQ. Trimming left V 6 bases short and J 3 bases short, with 17 bases between. This CDR3 is 15 amino acids long. The chain's CDR3 is CASMPLGGGTDTQYF. Written as DNA, the CDR3 is TGCGCCAGCATGCCCTTGGGGGGTGGGACAGATACGCAGTATTTT.

The V call is TRBV6-1, the J call TRBJ2-7; TRBD2 matches at 11 bases. Germline loops: CDR1 MNHNS, CDR2 SASEGT. With 4 bases clipped from V and 2 bases from J, the junction kept 1 base outside the gene matches. There are 14 residues in the CDR3. For the CDR3, the DNA is TGTGCCAGCAGTGCGACTAGCGGGGCCTACGAGCAGTACTTC. Translating gives CASSATSGAYEQYF.

The chain links TRBV4-1 to TRBJ1-1; 9 nucleotides align to TRBD1. Germline-derived CDR1 and CDR2 are MGHRA and YSYEKL. The CDR3 is 16 residues long. J gave up 5 bases and V 3 bases, and 10 bases lay outside the gene matches. The CDR3, as DNA: TGCGCCAGCAGCCACCCCTCGGACAGGGGAGGGACTGAAGCTTTCTTT. Amino acids: CASSHPSDRGGTEAFF.

This chain links TRBV28 with TRBJ1-4; TRBD1 might be the D (5 bases). This CDR3 region has 15 residues. Looked up from germline, CDR1 is MDHEN and CDR2 is SYDVKM. Deletions cut 5 bases from V and 9 bases from J, with 19 bases between. In nucleotides, the CDR3 is TGTGCCAGCAGTGTCAGGCGGGGACGGGCTCAAAAACTGTTTTTT. Translating it yields CASSVRRGRAQKLFF.

This chain uses TRBV4-1 with TRBJ1-2, with 11 bases matching TRBD1. The CDR3 runs 14 residues. V trimming: 4 bases; J trimming: 8 bases; junction bases outside the gene matches: 6. Germline CDR1 and CDR2: MGHRA and YSYEKL. CDR3 protein: CASSPDRGPSGYTF. The CDR3 DNA sequence: TGCGCCAGCAGCCCGGACAGGGGGCCGAGCGGCTACACCTTC.

The chain couples TRBV30 to TRBJ1-5; TRBD1 is a possible D gene (6 bases). This CDR3 contains 13 residues. Trimming cost V 8 bases and J 0 bases, with 11 bases left between them. From germline, CDR1 is GTSNPN and CDR2 SVGIG (reference sequence). CDR3 loop: CAGGQNSNQPQHF. CDR3 bases: TGTGCCGGAGGACAGAATAGCAATCAGCCCCAGCATTTT.

In this sample, this clone turned up a few times. This sequence joins TRBV28 and TRBJ1-2, with 8 nucleotides matching TRBD1. The CDR3 sequence is 13 residues long. Germline V gives CDR1 MDHEN, CDR2 SYDVKM. The junction had 2 bases not matched to a gene; V was cut back by 4 bases and J by 4 bases. In DNA, the CDR3 is TGTGCCAGCAGTTGGGGACAGGTCTATGGCTACACCTTC. Protein: CASSWGQVYGYTF.

This chain uses TRBV11-3 with TRBJ2-5; D not resolved. CDR3 size: 13 residues. Per the germline V gene, CDR1 is SGHNT and CDR2 is YENEEA. V was shortened by 4 bases and J by 2 bases, with 8 bases between the two germline ends. The CDR3 loop is CASSSMFQETQYF. CDR3 bases: TGTGCCAGCAGCTCTATGTTTCAAGAGACCCAGTACTTC.

The J gene is TRBJ1-2, the V gene TRBV13; D not resolved. The CDR3 runs to 14 residues. Germline V gene lookup returns CDR1 PRHDT and CDR2 FYEKMQ (reference sequence). The V end was cut by 5 bases, the J end by 3 bases, with 13 bases between. The CDR3 reads CASSPRPRHYGYTF. In DNA form, the CDR3 reads TGTGCCAGCAGCCCCCGACCGCGGCACTATGGCTACACCTTC.

This sequence joins TRBV7-9 and TRBJ1-6, with 10 bases lining up with TRBD1. J gave up 7 bases and V 5 bases, and 2 bases lay outside the gene matches. Per germline, CDR1 SEHNR and CDR2 FQNEAQ (reference sequence). This CDR3 has 14 amino acids. The CDR3 loop reads CASSLDRGNSPLHF. The CDR3, as DNA: TGTGCCAGCAGCCTGGACAGGGGGAATTCACCCCTCCACTTT.

The J gene is TRBJ1-3, the V gene TRBV2, with D uncertain. The germline V and J ends were trimmed by 2 bases and 0 bases, with 11 bases remaining between them. The CDR3 is 16 amino acids. The germline CDR1 and CDR2 sequences are SNHLY and FYNNEI. In DNA form, the CDR3 reads TGTGCCAGCAGTGAACGAGTCCCAGGCTCTGGAAACACCATATATTTT. Protein product: CASSERVPGSGNTIYF.

The rearrangement links TRBV10-2 to TRBJ1-4, with D possibly being TRBD1 (5 bases). Trimming took off 1 base at V and 8 bases at J, with 11 bases between the two ends. The CDR3 is 14 amino acids. Germline lookup yields CDR1 WSHSY and CDR2 SAAADI. The DNA of the CDR3 is TGCGCCAGCAGTGAGTTGCAGGGAGGAGAAAAACTGTTTTTT. Translating gives CASSELQGGEKLFF.

V gene TRBV11-2 combines with J gene TRBJ2-1; D is uncertain. Trimming removed 3 bases at V and 4 bases at J, with 7 bases between. CDR1 and CDR2 (germline): SGHAT, FQNNGV. This CDR3 region has 13 residues. The CDR3 loop is CASSLGTYNEQFF. The DNA for the CDR3 is TGTGCCAGCAGCTTGGGCACTTACAATGAGCAGTTCTTC.

The chain couples TRBV19 to TRBJ1-1; the D gene is possibly TRBD1 (6 bases). The germline CDR1 and CDR2 sequences are LNHDA and SQIVND (reference sequence). The CDR3 extends over 17 amino acids. Trimming took 8 bases from V and 0 from J, leaving 22 bases between them. As DNA, the CDR3 is TGTGCCAGTCATCTCGCAGGGGACCCAGCTTTGAACACTGAAGCTTTCTTT. This encodes CASHLAGDPALNTEAFF.

The rearrangement links TRBV15 to TRBJ2-5, with TRBD1 matching 8 bases. Looked up from germline, CDR1 is LNHNV and CDR2 is YYDKDF (reference sequence). This CDR3 is 15 amino acids long. J lost 5 bases, V lost 6 bases, and 11 bases had no gene match. DNA for the CDR3: TGTGCCACCAGAGTCGGACAGGGATCGGTGGAGACCCAGTACTTC. Protein: CATRVGQGSVETQYF.

The CDR3 region is CASSPRQSHSYEQYF. CDR3 DNA: TGTGCCAGCAGTCCCCGACAGAGTCACTCCTACGAGCAGTACTTC. This sequence joins TRBV27 and TRBJ2-7, with D perhaps TRBD1 (5 bases). Trimming took off 5 bases at V and 0 bases at J, with 14 bases between the two ends. The germline V gene has CDR1 MNHEY and CDR2 SMNVEV (reference sequence). This CDR3 contains 15 residues.

The genes are TRBV7-9 and TRBJ1-2; D is undetermined. V lost 6 bases and J lost 5, with 7 bases in between. Germline V lookup: CDR1 SEHNR, CDR2 FQNEAQ (reference sequence). The CDR3 loop spans 11 amino acids. The CDR3 DNA is TGTGCCAGCAGGACGACTTATGGCTACACCTTC. Its protein is CASRTTYGYTF.

The rearrangement links TRBV7-2 to TRBJ1-5; unclear D gene. Trimming cost V 1 base and J 5 bases, with 12 bases left between them. Germline values: CDR1 SGHTA, CDR2 FQGNSA. The CDR3 has 15 amino acids. The CDR3 sequence: CASSLDLGGYQPQHF. The CDR3 bases are TGTGCCAGCAGCTTAGACTTGGGAGGGTATCAGCCCCAGCATTTT.

V gene TRBV28 combines with J gene TRBJ2-5; no clear D gene. The germline V gene encodes CDR1 MDHEN and CDR2 SYDVKM. V was pared by 8 bases and J by 5 bases, with 18 bases between. The CDR3 contains 14 residues. The CDR3 loop is CASLRSPQSETQYF. The CDR3 bases are TGTGCCAGCCTTCGGTCCCCCCAATCGGAGACCCAGTACTTC.